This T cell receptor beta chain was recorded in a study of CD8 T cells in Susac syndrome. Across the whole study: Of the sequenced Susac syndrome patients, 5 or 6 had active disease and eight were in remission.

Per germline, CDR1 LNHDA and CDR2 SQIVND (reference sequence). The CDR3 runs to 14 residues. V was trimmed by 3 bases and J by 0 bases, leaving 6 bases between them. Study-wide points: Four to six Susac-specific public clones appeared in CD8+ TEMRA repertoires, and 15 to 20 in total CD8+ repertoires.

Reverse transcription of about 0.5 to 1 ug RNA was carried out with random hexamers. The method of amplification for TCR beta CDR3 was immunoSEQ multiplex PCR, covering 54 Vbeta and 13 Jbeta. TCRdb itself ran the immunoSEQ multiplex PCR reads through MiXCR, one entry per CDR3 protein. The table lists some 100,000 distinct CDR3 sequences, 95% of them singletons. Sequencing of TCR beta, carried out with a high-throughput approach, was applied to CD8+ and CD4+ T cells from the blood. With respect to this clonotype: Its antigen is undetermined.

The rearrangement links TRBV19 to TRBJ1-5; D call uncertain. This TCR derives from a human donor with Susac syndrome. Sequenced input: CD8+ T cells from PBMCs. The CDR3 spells CASSIAGSNQPQHF. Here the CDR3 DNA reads TGTGCCAGTAGTATCGCCGGTAGCAATCAGCCCCAGCATTTT.